This entry describes one T cell receptor (beta chain). Its antigen is still unknown. Germline loops: CDR1 GTSNPN, CDR2 SVGIG (reference sequence). The CDR3 contains 12 residues. V was clipped by 3 bases and J by 2 bases, with 8 bases between them. This entry belongs to a study of cytomegalovirus exposure and HLA in healthy donors. As for the study in general: An early release of data contained roughly 90 million unique TCRs, which came from HLA-typed donors. Study-level results: Most TCR sequences were uncommon, yet certain public TCRs appeared in many donors.

Primers: 60 Vbeta forward and 13 Jbeta reverse. Generated by immunoSEQ multiplex PCR, the TCRdb table keeps only in-frame clones and is missing some. Among approximately 110,000 clones listed, about four fifths were seen once. Sequencing was carried out using PBMCs. The sequence was obtained from a man younger than 45 in good health and CMV-seropositive. The rearrangement joins TRBV30 to TRBJ2-7, with D possibly matching TRBD2 (6 bases). The CDR3 sequence is CAWRGLAYEQYF. Written as DNA, the CDR3 is TGTGCCTGGAGGGGACTCGCCTACGAGCAGTACTTC.